This TCR beta chain is drawn from a study of blood T cell repertoires in COVID-19. Study at large: Acute-phase and convalescent COVID-19 samples originated in the United States, Italy and Spain. T cells, B-cell-depleted T cells, or PBMCs provided the cDNA or gDNA that served as material.

Per the study methods: Reference gene primer amplification gave estimated nucleated cell counts. Data came from immunoSEQ multiplex PCR; TCRdb stores just in-frame clones and leaves some out. That table supplies the V and J calls and clone size; D and trimming were determined from the DNA. The sample records about 150,000 clones, 70% to 90% being singletons. V was trimmed by 2 bases and J by 7 bases, leaving 6 bases between them. CDR3 size: 13 residues. Germline loops: CDR1 MNHEY, CDR2 SMNVEV (reference sequence). Seattle cases were enrolled at active infection and followed longitudinally. This chain joins TRBV27 and TRBJ1-6; D is unclear. Source material: peripheral blood. The source is a woman aged 55 to 70 with COVID-19, enrolled during active disease. The CDR3, as DNA: TGTGCCAGCAGTTTAACTATCAATTCACCCCTCCACTTT. Translated, it gives CASSLTINSPLHF.